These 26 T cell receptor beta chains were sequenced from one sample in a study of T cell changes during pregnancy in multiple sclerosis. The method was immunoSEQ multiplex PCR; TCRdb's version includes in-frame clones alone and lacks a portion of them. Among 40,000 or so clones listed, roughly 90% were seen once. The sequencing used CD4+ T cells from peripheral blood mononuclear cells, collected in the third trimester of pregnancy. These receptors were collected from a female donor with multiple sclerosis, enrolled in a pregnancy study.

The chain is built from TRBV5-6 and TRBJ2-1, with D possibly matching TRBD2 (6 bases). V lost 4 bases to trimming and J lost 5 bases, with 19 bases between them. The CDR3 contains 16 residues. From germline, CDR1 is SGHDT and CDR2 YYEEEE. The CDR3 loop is CASSRPVEGSHNEQFF. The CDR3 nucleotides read TGTGCCAGCAGCCGACCGGTGGAGGGGTCCCACAATGAGCAGTTCTTC. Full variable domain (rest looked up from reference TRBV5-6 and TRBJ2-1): DAGVTQSPTHLIKTRGQQVTLRCSPKSGHDTVSWYQQALGQGPQFIFQYYEEEERQRGNFPDRFSGHQFPNYSSELNVNALLLGDSALYLCASSRPVEGSHNEQFFGPGTRLTVL.

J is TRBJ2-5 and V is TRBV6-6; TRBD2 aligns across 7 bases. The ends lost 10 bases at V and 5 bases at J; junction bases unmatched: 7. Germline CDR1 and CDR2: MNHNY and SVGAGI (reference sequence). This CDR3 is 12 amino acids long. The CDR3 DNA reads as TGTGCCACCTCGGGCGGGAGTGAGACCCAGTACTTC. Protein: CATSGGSETQYF.

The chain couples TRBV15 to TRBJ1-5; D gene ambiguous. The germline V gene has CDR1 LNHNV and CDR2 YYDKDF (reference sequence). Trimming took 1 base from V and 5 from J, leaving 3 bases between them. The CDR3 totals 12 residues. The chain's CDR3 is CATSRADQPQHF. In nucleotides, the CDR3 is TGTGCCACCAGCAGAGCGGATCAGCCCCAGCATTTT.

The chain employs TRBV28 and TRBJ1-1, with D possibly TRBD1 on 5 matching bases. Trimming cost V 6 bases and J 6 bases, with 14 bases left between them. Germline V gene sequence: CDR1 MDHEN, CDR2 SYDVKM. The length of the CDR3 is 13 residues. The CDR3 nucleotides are TGTGCCAGCAGAGAAAGCGGGACGGCTGAAGCTTTCTTT. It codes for CASRESGTAEAFF. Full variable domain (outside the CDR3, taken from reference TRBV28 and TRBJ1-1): DVKVTQSSRYLVKRTGEKVFLECVQDMDHENMFWYRQDPGLGLRLIYFSYDVKMKEKGDIPEGYSVSREKKERFSLILESASTNQTSMYLCASRESGTAEAFFGQGTRLTVV.

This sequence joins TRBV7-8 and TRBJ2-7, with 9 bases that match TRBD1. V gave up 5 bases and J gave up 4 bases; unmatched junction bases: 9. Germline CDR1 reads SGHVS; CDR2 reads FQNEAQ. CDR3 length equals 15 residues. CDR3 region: CASSLGWTGEYEQYF. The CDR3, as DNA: TGTGCCAGCAGCCTAGGTTGGACAGGGGAGTACGAGCAGTACTTC.

The CDR3 region is CASRKDRATYEQYF. The DNA for the CDR3 is TGTGCCTCGCGCAAGGACAGGGCTACCTACGAGCAGTACTTC. The genes are TRBV30 and TRBJ2-7, with 8 bases that match TRBD1. The junction had 10 bases not matched to a gene; V was cut back by 7 bases and J by 2 bases. Germline values: CDR1 GTSNPN, CDR2 SVGIG (reference sequence). The CDR3 length is 14 residues. The full variable domain, completed using reference TRBV30 and TRBJ2-7, is SQTIHQWPATLVQPVGSPLSLECTVEGTSNPNLYWYRQAAGRGLQLLFYSVGIGQISSEVPQNLSASRPQDRQFILSSKKLLLSDSGFYLCASRKDRATYEQYFGPGTRLTVT.

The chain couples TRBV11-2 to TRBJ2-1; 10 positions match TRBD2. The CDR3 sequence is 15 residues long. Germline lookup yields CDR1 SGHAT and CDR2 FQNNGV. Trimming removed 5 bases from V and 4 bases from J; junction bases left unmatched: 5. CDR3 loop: CASSPGTSAYNEQFF. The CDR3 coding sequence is TGTGCCAGCAGCCCCGGGACTAGCGCGTACAATGAGCAGTTCTTC.

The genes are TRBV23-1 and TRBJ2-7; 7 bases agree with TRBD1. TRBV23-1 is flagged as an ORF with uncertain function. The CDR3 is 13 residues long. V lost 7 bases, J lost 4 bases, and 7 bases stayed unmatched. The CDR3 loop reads CASTGTVLYEQYF. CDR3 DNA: TGCGCCAGCACAGGGACAGTACTTTACGAGCAGTACTTC.

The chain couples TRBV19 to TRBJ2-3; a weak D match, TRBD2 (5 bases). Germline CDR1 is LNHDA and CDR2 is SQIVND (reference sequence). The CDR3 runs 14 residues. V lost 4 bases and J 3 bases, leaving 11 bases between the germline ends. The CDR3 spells CASSKGDDTDTQYF. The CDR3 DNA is TGTGCCAGTAGTAAGGGAGATGATACAGATACGCAGTATTTT. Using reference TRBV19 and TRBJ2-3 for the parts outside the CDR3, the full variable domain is DGGITQSPKYLFRKEGQNVTLSCEQNLNHDAMYWYRQDPGQGLRLIYYSQIVNDFQKGDIAEGYSVSREKKESFPLTVTSAQKNPTAFYLCASSKGDDTDTQYFGPGTRLTVL.

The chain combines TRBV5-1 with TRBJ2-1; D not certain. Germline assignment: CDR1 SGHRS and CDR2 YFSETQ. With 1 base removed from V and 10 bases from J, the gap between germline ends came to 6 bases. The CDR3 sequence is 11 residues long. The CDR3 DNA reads TGCGCCAGCAGCTTGAAACAGGAGCAGTTCTTC. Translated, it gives CASSLKQEQFF. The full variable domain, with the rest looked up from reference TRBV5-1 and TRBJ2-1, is KAGVTQTPRYLIKTRGQQVTLSCSPISGHRSVSWYQQTPGQGLQFLFEYFSETQRNKGNFPGRFSGRQFSNSRSEMNVSTLELGDSALYLCASSLKQEQFFGPGTRLTVL.

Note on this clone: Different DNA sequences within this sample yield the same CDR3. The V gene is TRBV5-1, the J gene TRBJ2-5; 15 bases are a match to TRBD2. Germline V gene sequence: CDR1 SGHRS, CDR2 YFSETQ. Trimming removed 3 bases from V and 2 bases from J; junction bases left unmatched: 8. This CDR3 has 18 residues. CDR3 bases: TGCGCCAGCAGCTCGGGACTAGCGGGAGGCCCATTGCAAGAGACCCAGTACTTC. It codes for CASSSGLAGGPLQETQYF. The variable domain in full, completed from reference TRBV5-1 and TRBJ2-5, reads KAGVTQTPRYLIKTRGQQVTLSCSPISGHRSVSWYQQTPGQGLQFLFEYFSETQRNKGNFPGRFSGRQFSNSRSEMNVSTLELGDSALYLCASSSGLAGGPLQETQYFGPGTRLLVL.

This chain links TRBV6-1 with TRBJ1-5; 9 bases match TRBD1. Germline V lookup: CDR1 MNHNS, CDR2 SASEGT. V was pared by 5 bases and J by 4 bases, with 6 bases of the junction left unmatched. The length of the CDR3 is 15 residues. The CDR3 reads CASSLTGTGNQPQHF. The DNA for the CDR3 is TGTGCCAGCAGTTTAACCGGGACAGGGAATCAGCCCCAGCATTTT.

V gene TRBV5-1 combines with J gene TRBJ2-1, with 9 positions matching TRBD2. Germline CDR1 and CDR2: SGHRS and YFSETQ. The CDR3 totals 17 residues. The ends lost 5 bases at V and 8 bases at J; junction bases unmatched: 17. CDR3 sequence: CASRSTPVAGVIDEQFF. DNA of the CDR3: TGCGCCAGCAGGTCCACTCCGGTAGCGGGAGTTATCGATGAGCAGTTCTTC.

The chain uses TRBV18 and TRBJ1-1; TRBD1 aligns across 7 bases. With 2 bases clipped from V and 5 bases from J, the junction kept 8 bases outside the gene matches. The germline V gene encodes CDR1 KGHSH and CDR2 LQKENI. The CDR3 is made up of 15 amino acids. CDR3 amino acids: CASSPEGAKWTEAFF. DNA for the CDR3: TGTGCCAGCTCACCAGAGGGGGCCAAGTGGACTGAAGCTTTCTTT.

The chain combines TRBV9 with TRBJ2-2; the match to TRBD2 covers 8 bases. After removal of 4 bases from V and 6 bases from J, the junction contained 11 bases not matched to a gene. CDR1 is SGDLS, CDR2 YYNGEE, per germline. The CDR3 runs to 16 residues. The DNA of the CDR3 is TGTGCCAGCAGCCGGGGGGGGTACCGACGGGCCGGGGAGCTGTTTTTT. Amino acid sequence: CASSRGGYRRAGELFF.

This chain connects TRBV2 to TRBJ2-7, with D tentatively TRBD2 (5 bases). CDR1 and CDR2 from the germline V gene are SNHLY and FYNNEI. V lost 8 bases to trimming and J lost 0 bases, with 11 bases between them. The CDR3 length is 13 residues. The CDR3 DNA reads TGTGCCAGCTCGGACTTCAACTCCTACGAGCAGTACTTC. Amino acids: CASSDFNSYEQYF.

CDR3 DNA: TGTGCCAGCAGTTATGACAGGGTCGGCGAGCAGTACTTC. As protein: CASSYDRVGEQYF. The V and J genes are TRBV27 and TRBJ2-7, with 7 bases fitting TRBD1. The CDR3 spans 13 residues. V was clipped by 4 bases and J by 6 bases; unmatched bases: 6. Germline assignment: CDR1 MNHEY and CDR2 SMNVEV (reference sequence).

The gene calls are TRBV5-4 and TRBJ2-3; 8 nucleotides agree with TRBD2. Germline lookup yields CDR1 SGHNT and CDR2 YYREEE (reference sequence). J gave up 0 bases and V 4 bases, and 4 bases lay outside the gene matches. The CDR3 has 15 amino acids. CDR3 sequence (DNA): TGTGCCAGCAGCCAAGCGGGAGCTAGCACAGATACGCAGTATTTT. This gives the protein CASSQAGASTDTQYF.

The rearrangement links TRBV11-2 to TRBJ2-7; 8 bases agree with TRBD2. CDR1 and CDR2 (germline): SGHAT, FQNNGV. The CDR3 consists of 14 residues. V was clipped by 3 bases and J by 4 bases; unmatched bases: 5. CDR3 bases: TGTGCCAGCAGCTTGGTGACTAGCGTATACGAGCAGTACTTC. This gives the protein CASSLVTSVYEQYF.

In DNA form, the CDR3 reads TGCGCCAGCAGCCAGGGGGCAGGAGATACGCAGTATTTT. It specifies CASSQGAGDTQYF. The rearrangement uses TRBV5-1 and TRBJ2-3; 8 bases are a match to TRBD1. J was trimmed by 5 bases and V by 4 bases; bases with no gene match: 3. The CDR3 contains 13 residues. Looked up from germline, CDR1 is SGHRS and CDR2 is YFSETQ. The full variable domain, in which reference TRBV5-1 and TRBJ2-3 provide the parts outside the CDR3, is KAGVTQTPRYLIKTRGQQVTLSCSPISGHRSVSWYQQTPGQGLQFLFEYFSETQRNKGNFPGRFSGRQFSNSRSEMNVSTLELGDSALYLCASSQGAGDTQYFGPGTRLTVL.

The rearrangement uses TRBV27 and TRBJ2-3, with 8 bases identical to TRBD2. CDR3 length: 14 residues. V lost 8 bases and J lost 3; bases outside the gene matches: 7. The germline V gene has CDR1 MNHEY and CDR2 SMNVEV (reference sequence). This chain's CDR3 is CASQRGGRTDTQYF. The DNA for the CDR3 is TGTGCCAGCCAGCGGGGCGGGAGGACAGATACGCAGTATTTT.

DNA of the CDR3: TGTGCCAGCAGCCCCGCGGGGGCGGGAACCATATATTTT. It is translated as CASSPAGAGTIYF. The chain couples TRBV25-1 to TRBJ1-3, with D perhaps TRBD1 (6 bases). This CDR3 is 13 amino acids long. Germline V lookup: CDR1 MGHDK, CDR2 SYGVNS. V lost 6 bases, J lost 10 bases, and 16 bases lay in between.

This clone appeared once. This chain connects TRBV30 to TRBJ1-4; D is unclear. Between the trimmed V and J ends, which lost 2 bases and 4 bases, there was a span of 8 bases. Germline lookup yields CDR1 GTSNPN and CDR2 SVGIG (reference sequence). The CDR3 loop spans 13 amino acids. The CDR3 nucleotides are TGTGCCTGGAGTCTGGCTCTTAATGAAAAACTGTTTTTT. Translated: CAWSLALNEKLFF.

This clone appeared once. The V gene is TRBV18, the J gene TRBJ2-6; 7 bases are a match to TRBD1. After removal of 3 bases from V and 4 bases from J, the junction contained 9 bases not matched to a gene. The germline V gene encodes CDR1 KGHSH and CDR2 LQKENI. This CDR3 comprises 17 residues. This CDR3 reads CASSPQRTGAGANVLTF. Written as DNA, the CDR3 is TGTGCCAGCTCACCGCAAAGAACAGGGGCAGGGGCCAACGTCCTGACTTTC.

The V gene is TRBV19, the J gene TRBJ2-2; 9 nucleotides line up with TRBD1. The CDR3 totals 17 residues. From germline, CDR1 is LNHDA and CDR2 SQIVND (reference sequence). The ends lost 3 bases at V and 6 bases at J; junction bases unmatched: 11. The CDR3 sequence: CASSIRSGTGIPGELFF. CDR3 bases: TGTGCCAGTAGTATTAGGTCCGGGACAGGGATTCCCGGGGAGCTGTTTTTT. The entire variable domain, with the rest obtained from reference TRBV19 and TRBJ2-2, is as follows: DGGITQSPKYLFRKEGQNVTLSCEQNLNHDAMYWYRQDPGQGLRLIYYSQIVNDFQKGDIAEGYSVSREKKESFPLTVTSAQKNPTAFYLCASSIRSGTGIPGELFFGEGSRLTVL.

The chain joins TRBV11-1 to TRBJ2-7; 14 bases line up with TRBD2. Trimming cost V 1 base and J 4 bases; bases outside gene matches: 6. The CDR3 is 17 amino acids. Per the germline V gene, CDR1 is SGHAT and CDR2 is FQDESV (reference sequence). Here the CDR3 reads CASSLDTWTSGRYEQYF. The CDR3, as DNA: TGTGCCAGCAGCTTAGATACTTGGACTAGCGGGAGGTACGAGCAGTACTTC.